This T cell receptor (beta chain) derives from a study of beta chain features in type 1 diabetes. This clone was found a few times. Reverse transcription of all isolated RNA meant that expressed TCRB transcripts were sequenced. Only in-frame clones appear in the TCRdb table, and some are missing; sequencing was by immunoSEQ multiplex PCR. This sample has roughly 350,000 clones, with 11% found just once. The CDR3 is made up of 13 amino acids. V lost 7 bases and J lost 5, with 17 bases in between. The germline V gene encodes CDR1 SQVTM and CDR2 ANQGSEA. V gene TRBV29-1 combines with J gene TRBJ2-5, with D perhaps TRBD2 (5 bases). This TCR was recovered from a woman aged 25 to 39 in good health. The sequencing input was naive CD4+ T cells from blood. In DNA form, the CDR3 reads TGCAGCGCCGGGGATCCTATAGGGGAGACCCAGTACTTC. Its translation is CSAGDPIGETQYF.